This T cell receptor (beta chain) stems from a study of regulatory T cells in long-lasting Graves disease. Across the study: Antithyroid drugs had been taken by newly diagnosed Graves' patients for under 3 months.

Time point specified: newly diagnosed GD, antithyroid drugs for less than 3 months. The TCR library used RNA extracted from PBMCs. Notes on the study in general: Persistent patients shared more public clonotypes (approximately 2,700) than newly diagnosed patients (approximately 960).

Building of the TCR beta libraries involved iRepertoire HTBI primers and Arm-PCR of CDR3 regions. TCRdb reprocessed the multiplex PCR reads with MiXCR, giving one entry per CDR3 protein. Of 320,000 or so distinct CDR3 sequences listed, over 15% are singletons. This clonotype was observed at least ten times. Its antigen remains unidentified. This CDR3 has 15 amino acids. Germline V lookup: CDR1 SGHTA, CDR2 FQGNSA. Trimming took off 2 bases at V and 8 bases at J, with 16 bases between the two ends. This rearrangement joins TRBV7-2 to TRBJ2-1; D is unclear. The origin of this receptor is a female donor with Graves disease. The source was peripheral blood mononuclear cells (PBMCs), collected at new diagnosis, from a patient treated with antithyroid drugs. The CDR3 reads CASSLSVGSRHEQFF. The CDR3 coding sequence is TGTGCCAGCAGCTTAAGTGTAGGTAGCAGGCATGAGCAGTTCTTC.